A single sample is the source of the 5 T cell receptor beta chains below, sequenced in a study of CD8+ T cells in alopecia areata. The sample's treatment: oral pan-JAK inhibitor, 5-10 mg twice daily. The sequencing template was cDNA reverse transcribed from extracted RNA. Here immunoSEQ multiplex PCR was the method, and the copy in TCRdb shows in-frame clones only, minus some. The table lists roughly 110,000 clones, roughly 50% of them singletons, with 12% in the top ten. The starting material was CD8+ T cells sorted from blood, obtained at week 24, from a patient treated with tofacitinib. Source of these receptors: a human donor with alopecia areata.

A few counts support this clone. CDR3 sequence reads: CAWSVMAGGHEQFF. In DNA form, the CDR3 reads TGTGCCTGGAGTGTAATGGCGGGGGGGCATGAGCAGTTCTTC. The chain employs TRBV30 and TRBJ2-1; TRBD2 aligns across 9 bases. Germline values: CDR1 GTSNPN, CDR2 SVGIG (reference sequence). After removal of 0 bases from V and 8 bases from J, the junction contained 5 bases not matched to a gene. The CDR3 loop spans 14 amino acids.

V and J are TRBV29-1 and TRBJ1-2, with 11 nucleotides matching TRBD1. The CDR3 is 15 residues long. In germline, CDR1 is SQVTM, CDR2 ANQGSEA. J was trimmed by 1 base and V by 6 bases; bases with no gene match: 7. The CDR3 bases are TGCAGCGTAGTGGACAGGGGGCTCCTTAACTATGGCTACACCTTC. This sequence encodes CSVVDRGLLNYGYTF.

This chain uses TRBV4-1 with TRBJ2-5, with D possibly TRBD2 on 6 matching bases. Germline V gene data show CDR1 as MGHRA and CDR2 as YSYEKL. The CDR3 sequence is 16 residues long. Trimming removed 1 base from V and 5 bases from J, with 17 bases in between. Written as DNA, the CDR3 is TGCGCCAGCAGCCAAGCTGACGGGGGACTTTTGGAGACCCAGTACTTC. Translation: CASSQADGGLLETQYF.

The chain joins TRBV19 to TRBJ2-1; D possibly uses TRBD1 or TRBD2 (6 bases each). There are 14 residues in the CDR3. CDR1 LNHDA and CDR2 SQIVND come from the germline V gene (reference sequence). The germline V and J ends were trimmed by 10 bases and 7 bases, with 20 bases remaining between them. This chain's CDR3 is CATTGRGPRNEQFF. As DNA, the CDR3 is TGTGCCACTACCGGACGGGGGCCTCGGAATGAGCAGTTCTTC.

The chain uses TRBV30 and TRBJ1-3, with D perhaps matching TRBD1 (6 bases). The CDR3 is 16 amino acids. V dropped 2 bases and J dropped 0 bases, with 14 bases sitting between them. Germline V gives CDR1 GTSNPN, CDR2 SVGIG (reference sequence). The CDR3 nucleotides read TGTGCCTGGAGTTCCTGGCAGGGGCTCTCTGGAAACACCATATATTTT. It translates to CAWSSWQGLSGNTIYF.